These 8 T cell receptor beta chains were all obtained from the same sample, sequenced in a study of T-cell reconstitution after alpha-beta-depleted transplantation in children. TCRbeta library preparation incorporated unique molecular identifiers. TCRdb re-analysed the PCR reads in MiXCR, keeping a single row per CDR3 protein. The sample has fewer than 550,000 distinct CDR3 sequences; about 10% are singletons. The specimen comprised PBMCs, sampled before TCRalphabeta/CD19-depleted stem cell transplant. Receptors originate from a child aged 2-9 years with inherited bone marrow failure, due to receive a stem cell transplant.

This clonotype was seen at least ten times. This sequence joins TRBV12-3 or TRBV12-4 and TRBJ2-2; D might be TRBD1 (5 bases). Trimming cost V 7 bases and J 3 bases, with 15 bases left between them. This CDR3 spans 15 amino acids. CDR3 amino acids: CASNPSGRDTGELFF. DNA of the CDR3: TGTGCCAGCAACCCTTCAGGGCGCGACACCGGGGAGCTGTTTTTT.

Only a few counts were recorded for this clonotype. CDR3 residues: CASSKGLAGVQETQYF. The CDR3 nucleotides are TGTGCCAGCAGCAAAGGACTAGCGGGAGTACAAGAGACCCAGTACTTC. The rearrangement joins TRBV7-2 to TRBJ2-5, with 13 bases aligning to TRBD2. This CDR3 region has 16 residues. CDR1 is SGHTA and CDR2 is FQGNSA in the germline V gene. Losses at the gene ends were 5 bases for V and 2 bases for J; bases not matched to a gene: 5.

This clonotype was seen repeatedly, ten times or more. The chain recombines TRBV5-1 with TRBJ2-3; perhaps TRBD1 as D (5 bases). This CDR3 is built from 13 residues. Germline V lookup: CDR1 SGHRS, CDR2 YFSETQ. V was pared by 5 bases and J by 1 base, with 8 bases between. CDR3 protein: CASRETGTDTQYF. The CDR3 coding sequence is TGCGCCAGCAGGGAGACAGGCACAGATACGCAGTATTTT.

Regarding this clonotype: A read error may explain this, as a much larger clone is one base away. The V gene is TRBV6-1, the J gene TRBJ2-7; possibly TRBD1 for D (6 bases). CDR1 MNHNS and CDR2 SASEGT come from the germline V gene. This CDR3 is 13 amino acids long. This CDR3 is CACSAQGRNEQYF. The CDR3 DNA is TGTGCCTGCAGTGCCCAGGGGAGAAACGAGCAGTACTTC.

The chain uses TRBV18 and TRBJ2-7; D unclear. The CDR3 runs to 14 residues. V was trimmed by 2 bases and J by 0 bases, leaving 8 bases between them. Germline CDR1 and CDR2: KGHSH and LQKENI. The CDR3 DNA reads as TGTGCCAGCTCACCAGGGATGAGCTCCTACGAGCAGTACTTC. It yields the protein CASSPGMSSYEQYF.

Note on this clonotype: This may come from a read error, since a much larger clone is one base off. This chain uses TRBV24-1 with TRBJ2-7, with D perhaps given as TRBD1 or TRBD2 (6 bases each). Germline values: CDR1 KGHDR, CDR2 SFDVKD. Between the trimmed V and J ends, which lost 5 bases and 6 bases, there was a span of 13 bases. The CDR3 has 13 residues. The CDR3 nucleotides read TGTGCCACCAGTGCTGGGGGGCGAAGCGAGCAGTACTTC. This translates into CATSAGGRSEQYF.

This clonotype was seen at least ten times. The V call is TRBV3-1, the J call TRBJ2-2; 13 bases agree with TRBD2. The V gene end was trimmed by 5 bases and the J gene end by 5 bases; junction bases not matched to a gene: 5. Germline V gene sequence: CDR1 LGHDT, CDR2 YNNKEL (reference sequence). This CDR3 has 16 amino acids. CDR3 in amino acids: CASSNGLAGATGELFF. The CDR3, as DNA: TGTGCCAGCAGCAATGGACTAGCGGGAGCTACCGGGGAGCTGTTTTTT.

This chain connects TRBV19 to TRBJ2-1; D is perhaps TRBD1 (5 bases). Germline values: CDR1 LNHDA, CDR2 SQIVND (reference sequence). The ends were cut back, 5 bases at V and 8 bases at J, with 13 bases in the middle. The CDR3 has 13 amino acids. CDR3 residues: CASSYGAPDEQFF. CDR3 bases: TGTGCCAGTAGTTATGGGGCCCCAGATGAGCAGTTCTTC.